The rows below give T cell receptor beta chains drawn from one sample of a study of blood T cell repertoires in COVID-19. Clones were sequenced by immunoSEQ multiplex PCR, and TCRdb holds only the in-frame ones, with some missing. This sample has roughly 400,000 clones, with about 87% found just once. What was sequenced was PBMCs or T cells enriched from blood (not recorded which). The receptors derive from a woman aged 50 to 60 who had recovered from COVID-19. CDR3s include the opening cysteine and the closing phenylalanine or tryptophan.

v_call cdr3_aa
TRBV3-1/TRBV3-2 CASSQLQGEGGYTF
TRBV2 CASSENRGGYGYTF
TRBV2 CASTQEKGGGGYTF
TRBV4-1 CASSQGDRAYGYTF
TRBV7-9 CASTPMGAVDEKLFF
TRBV4-2 CASSPIDRVANTEAFF
TRBV7-3 CASSLRDNNQPQHF
TRBV2 CASSSSTGWSTDTQYF
TRBV7-2 CASSLNSGYEQYF
TRBV7-9 CASSLSRTTNTEAFF
TRBV2 CASSEEGWARTHGYTF
TRBV28 CASSLSGLRTDTQYF
TRBV5-6 CASSLGGISRKLFF
TRBV5-4 CASMQGARDGYTF